This T cell receptor beta chain was identified in a study of control samples from healthy donors and cancer patients. V gave up 5 bases and J gave up 2 bases, with 13 bases separating them. The germline V gene has CDR1 LNHDA and CDR2 SQIVND (reference sequence). This CDR3 comprises 14 residues. Sequencing was performed with immunoSEQ multiplex PCR; in TCRdb, only in-frame clones are kept and a portion is missing. The sample lists more than 100,000 clones; 90% were seen once. This clone was detected once. The sample has other DNA sequences that encode this CDR3 too. The rearrangement links TRBV19 to TRBJ2-7; D tentatively reads TRBD1 or TRBD2 (6 bases each). Sequencing was carried out using blood. The TCR comes from a man aged 18 to 35 in good health. The CDR3 loop is CASSAGGGTYEQYF. The CDR3 DNA follows: TGTGCCAGTAGTGCCGGGGGCGGAACCTACGAGCAGTACTTC.